Listed below are T cell receptor beta chains from one sample, sequenced in a study of CD8+CD57+ T cells in acquired aplastic anemia. Via MiXCR, TCRdb re-called the reads, giving one row per CDR3 protein. The table has 450,000 to 550,000 distinct CDR3 sequences, roughly a third seen once. Sequences were obtained from sorted CD4+, CD8+, or CD8+CD57+ T cells (not recorded which) from PBMCs. The receptors stem from a human donor with aplastic anemia. Each CDR3 is given with its conserved first and last residue. The order of the fields is V gene, J gene, CDR3 protein.

v_call: TRBV11-1
j_call: TRBJ2-3
cdr3_aa: CAGSFPGVSTDTQYF

v_call: TRBV20-1
j_call: TRBJ1-1
cdr3_aa: CSARDEVRGRSAEAFF

v_call: TRBV4-1
j_call: TRBJ2-7
cdr3_aa: CASSQDPLSPGNYEQYF

v_call: TRBV29-1
j_call: TRBJ2-5
cdr3_aa: CSVVEDNRWGETQYF

v_call: TRBV19
j_call: TRBJ1-5
cdr3_aa: CASSTPSDGSNQPQHF

v_call: TRBV18
j_call: TRBJ2-7
cdr3_aa: CASSLKPHEQYF

v_call: TRBV5-4
j_call: TRBJ2-4
cdr3_aa: CASSLDRLNIQYF

v_call: TRBV25-1
j_call: TRBJ2-7
cdr3_aa: CASILSGHYEQYF

v_call: TRBV9
j_call: TRBJ1-6
cdr3_aa: CASSVVDGDNSPLHF

v_call: TRBV11-2
j_call: TRBJ1-5
cdr3_aa: CASSPIILNRINQPQHF

v_call: TRBV10-1
j_call: TRBJ2-2
cdr3_aa: CAPSKGLVPMETNTGELFF

v_call: TRBV10-3
j_call: TRBJ2-1
cdr3_aa: CAISESVGASYNEQFF

v_call: TRBV2
j_call: TRBJ2-7
cdr3_aa: CASRRGFYGQYF

v_call: TRBV15
j_call: TRBJ1-6
cdr3_aa: CATSRISGGVFGVNSPLHF

v_call: TRBV20-1
j_call: TRBJ2-7
cdr3_aa: CSAPTRDGSSYEQYF

v_call: TRBV5-1
j_call: TRBJ1-5
cdr3_aa: CASSLDRGSNQPQHF

v_call: TRBV10-1
j_call: TRBJ2-7
cdr3_aa: CASRQGSSYEQYF

v_call: TRBV10-1
j_call: TRBJ2-1
cdr3_aa: CARRDLLRAPLLDNEQFF

v_call: TRBV5-4
j_call: TRBJ2-1
cdr3_aa: CASSLLGLAGGGDEQFF

v_call: TRBV12-3/TRBV12-4
j_call: TRBJ2-7
cdr3_aa: CASSRRQGAPEEQYF

v_call: TRBV12-3/TRBV12-4
j_call: TRBJ1-6
cdr3_aa: CASSWREVSPLHF

v_call: TRBV25-1
j_call: TRBJ1-1
cdr3_aa: CASWGQGASMNTEAFF